The 5 T cell receptor beta chains below were found in one sample sequenced in a study of regulatory T cells in long-lasting Graves disease. The TCR beta library used iRepertoire HTBI primers with Arm-PCR amplification of CDR3. TCRdb ran MiXCR on the multiplex PCR reads and lists one entry per CDR3 protein. The sample yields 200,000 to 250,000 distinct CDR3 sequences, around 20% seen once. Sample time point: newly diagnosed GD, antithyroid drugs for less than 3 months. Following extraction of RNA from PBMCs, that RNA was used to make the TCR library. This same sample was also taken into another study, of T cells in Graves' hyperthyroidism and ophthalmopathy.

The sample here was peripheral blood mononuclear cells (PBMCs), taken at new diagnosis, from a patient treated with antithyroid drugs. These receptors all come from a woman aged 25 to 39 with Graves disease.

This clonotype was recorded many times. The junction departs from germline at one end; a sequencing error may be responsible. The chain employs TRBV11-3 and TRBJ2-1; D uncertain. Germline V gene data show CDR1 as SGHNT and CDR2 as YENEEA. The CDR3 contains 15 residues. The CDR3 loop is CASSLGLVVSNEQFF. The CDR3 DNA reads as TGCGCCAGCAGCTTAGGGCTAGTAGTCTCCAATGAGCAGTTCTTC.

There are many counts of this clonotype. The chain has TRBV20-1 and TRBJ2-2; D gene uncertain. V lost 1 base, J lost 6 bases, and 21 bases lay in between. The CDR3 is 17 residues long. From germline, CDR1 is DFQATT and CDR2 SNEGSKA (reference sequence). In DNA form, the CDR3 reads TGCAGTGCTAGAGTGCCCTCCCGATCGGGCTGGGCCGGGGAGCTGTTTTTT. Translating it yields CSARVPSRSGWAGELFF.

A note on this clonotype: A far larger clone lies a single base away; this is likely a read error. The V call is TRBV27, the J call TRBJ2-7; 10 positions match TRBD2. The CDR3 is 14 amino acids. The germline CDR1 and CDR2 sequences are MNHEY and SMNVEV (reference sequence). CDR3 loop: CASSSSGRAREQHF. The CDR3 nucleotides read TGTGCCAGCAGTTCGAGCGGGAGGGCCCGCGAGCAGCACTTC.

The chain has TRBV10-1 and TRBJ2-2; D possibly matches TRBD1 or TRBD2 (5 bases each). Trimming removed 2 bases at V and 0 bases at J, with 7 bases between. From germline, CDR1 is WNHNN and CDR2 SYGVQD (reference sequence). The CDR3 extends over 15 amino acids. CDR3 amino acids: CASSERGANTGELFF. DNA for the CDR3: TGCGCCAGCAGTGAGAGGGGAGCGAACACCGGGGAGCTGTTTTTT.

This sequence joins TRBV2 and TRBJ1-5; D is perhaps TRBD1 (5 bases). V lost 6 bases and J lost 4, with 16 bases in between. The CDR3 sequence is 15 residues long. CDR1 is SNHLY, CDR2 FYNNEI, per germline. The CDR3 here is CASSIDSKLNQPQHF. DNA for the CDR3: TGTGCCAGCAGCATCGACAGCAAGCTTAATCAGCCCCAGCATTTT.